This T cell receptor (beta chain) stems from a study of blood T cell repertoires in COVID-19. Study at large: Both acute and convalescent COVID-19 samples were obtained from the United States, Italy and Spain. Nucleic acid was either cDNA or gDNA, and it came from T cells, B-cell-depleted T cells, or PBMCs.

This clone showed up just a few times. Per the original methods: Nucleated cell counts were estimated from reference gene primer amplification. Profiling relied on immunoSEQ multiplex PCR, and the TCRdb table lists in-frame clones only, not all of them. V, J and clone size were drawn from that table, and D and trimming were deduced from the DNA. Among approximately 350,000 clones listed, 80% to 90% were seen once. Sequences were obtained from peripheral blood. The TCR comes from a man in his forties with acute or convalescent COVID-19.

CDR3 loop: CASSFEASAGGANVLTF. The CDR3 DNA follows: TGTGCCAGCAGCTTCGAAGCCTCGGCGGGAGGGGCCAACGTCCTGACTTTC. The chain employs TRBV7-2 and TRBJ2-6; maybe TRBD2 (6 bases). V gave up 3 bases and J gave up 4 bases, with 16 bases separating them. The germline V gene encodes CDR1 SGHTA and CDR2 FQGNSA. This CDR3 contains 17 residues.